This is a list of T cell receptor beta chains from one sample in a study of T cell repertoires and leukemia-associated antigens. TCRdb reanalysed the 5' RACE reads using MiXCR and keeps one entry per CDR3 protein. The sample shows about 14,000 distinct CDR3 sequences, roughly 40% of them seen only once. These TCRs' antigens remain unknown. The sample was CD3+ T cells sorted from blood and cultured. The receptor source for this set is a female donor in good health. Each CDR3 is given with its conserved first and last residue. Each record gives: V gene, CDR3 length, D gene, J gene, clone size, CDR3 DNA, CDR3 protein. A D gene is named only where the DNA matches it firmly. Some rows have no size entry. The others give once, few or many, or a class for an expanded clone.

TRBV7-2	12	-	TRBJ2-1	medium-sized	TGTGCCAGCAGCTTATTACTCGGGGAGCAGTTCTTC	CASSLLLGEQFF
TRBV5-1	14	TRBD2	TRBJ2-3	-	TGCGCCAGCAGCTCCGTAGCGGGAGAGAGTGCGCAGTATTTT	CASSSVAGESAQYF
TRBV18	17	-	TRBJ2-5	medium-sized	TGTGCCAGCTCACCTCCTCCCCGGAGCCTGATCCAAGAGACCCAGTACTTC	CASSPPPRSLIQETQYF
TRBV5-1	16	-	TRBJ2-1	-	TGCGCCAGCAGCTTGGGAGGGCGCAGCTCCTGCAATGGGCAGTTCTTC	CASSLGGRSSCNGQFF
TRBV5-1	19	TRBD2	TRBJ2-7	medium-sized	TGCGCCAGCAGCAATACCGGACTAGCGGGTGACAGACCCTTTTACGAGCAGTACTTC	CASSNTGLAGDRPFYEQYF
TRBV10-3	15	-	TRBJ1-1	-	TGTGCCGTCAGGGCCAAAGAGCATACCAACACTGAAGCTTTCTTT	CAVRAKEHTNTEAFF
TRBV14	13	-	TRBJ2-5	-	TGTGCCGGCGGCCAACGTAGCGTAGTGACCCAGTACTTC	CAGGQRSVVTQYF
TRBV7-8	14	-	TRBJ2-7	-	TGTGCCTGCAGCTTGGAGGCCAGTTCCTACGAGCAGTACTTC	CACSLEASSYEQYF
TRBV9	13	-	TRBJ2-1	-	TGTGCCAGCAGCGGGAGGACGTACAATGAGCAGTTCTTC	CASSGRTYNEQFF
TRBV7-6	15	-	TRBJ2-2	once	TGTGCCAGCAGCTTACCACAGGGAAACACCGGGGAGCTGTTTTTT	CASSLPQGNTGELFF
TRBV12-3/TRBV12-4	17	-	TRBJ1-6	medium-sized	TGTGCCAGCAGTCCGGACAGCCCTTCCTACTATAATTCACCCCTCCACTTT	CASSPDSPSYYNSPLHF
TRBV7-2	12	-	TRBJ1-2	-	TGTGCCAGCACCTACGGCCTCTATGGCTATACCTTC	CASTYGLYGYTF
TRBV13	16	-	TRBJ2-3	-	TGTGCCAGCAGCCCTCCTCGAGACAGGAGTACAGATACGCAGTATTTT	CASSPPRDRSTDTQYF
TRBV20-1	15	TRBD2	TRBJ2-1	medium-sized	TGCAGTGCTAGAAAGGGCGGGAGGGGTTACAATGAGCAGTTCTTC	CSARKGGRGYNEQFF
TRBV6-5	15	-	TRBJ2-3	-	TGTGCCAGCAGTTACTCTTCAGGGATCGGAGATACGCAGTATTTT	CASSYSSGIGDTQYF
TRBV6-5	12	-	TRBJ2-7	few	TGTGCCAGCAGGGACAGAGCCTACGAGCAGTACTTC	CASRDRAYEQYF
TRBV5-1	17	TRBD2	TRBJ2-7	few	TGCGCCAGCAACCGGGTAAGCGGGAGAGGGGACTCCTACGAGCAGTACTTC	CASNRVSGRGDSYEQYF
TRBV7-8	12	-	TRBJ2-5	few	TGTGCCAGCAGCCAAGCGGGAGAGACCCAGTACTTC	CASSQAGETQYF
TRBV29-1	17	-	TRBJ2-1	few	TGCAGCGACACATCACTGGTTCCCCGGAGCTCCTACAATGAGCAGTTCTTC	CSDTSLVPRSSYNEQFF
TRBV18	16	TRBD1	TRBJ2-5	-	TGTGCCAGCTCACCTCCCGACAGGGGTTTTGGAGAGGCCCAGTACTTC	CASSPPDRGFGEAQYF
TRBV7-2	15	TRBD2	TRBJ2-3	many	TGTGCCAGCAGCTTAGGCCCTAGCGGTGCAGATACGCAGTATTTT	CASSLGPSGADTQYF
TRBV12-3/TRBV12-4	13	-	TRBJ2-7	-	TGTGCCAGCAGTAAGGGGTTCCCCTACGAGCAGTACTTC	CASSKGFPYEQYF
TRBV7-8	14	-	TRBJ2-7	-	TGTGCCAGCAGCCCCGGCCGGGGGCTCTACGAGCAGTACTTC	CASSPGRGLYEQYF
TRBV15	16	-	TRBJ2-2	medium-sized	TGTGCCACCAGCCCCGGGACTTCCTCCGACACCGGGGAGCTGTTTTTT	CATSPGTSSDTGELFF
TRBV21-1	18	-	TRBJ1-2	medium-sized	TGTGCCAGCAGCAAAGATGAGGGCCGAAGACAGGGGGCCAATGGCTACACCTTC	CASSKDEGRRQGANGYTF
TRBV7-2	13	-	TRBJ2-7	many	TGTGCCAGCAGCCCGGGCCTCTCCTACGAGCAGTACTTC	CASSPGLSYEQYF
TRBV20-1	14	-	TRBJ2-1	-	TGCAGTGCTAGACCGGGGACCACTGACAATGAGCAGTCCTTC	CSARPGTTDNEQSF
TRBV19	14	-	TRBJ2-2	many	TGTGCCAGTAGTAACGGGGGAGACACCGGGGAGCTGTTTTTT	CASSNGGDTGELFF
TRBV7-9	13	TRBD1	TRBJ2-2	-	TGTGCCAGTTCGACAGGGGAGCGGAGGGAGCTGTGTTTT	CASSTGERRELCF